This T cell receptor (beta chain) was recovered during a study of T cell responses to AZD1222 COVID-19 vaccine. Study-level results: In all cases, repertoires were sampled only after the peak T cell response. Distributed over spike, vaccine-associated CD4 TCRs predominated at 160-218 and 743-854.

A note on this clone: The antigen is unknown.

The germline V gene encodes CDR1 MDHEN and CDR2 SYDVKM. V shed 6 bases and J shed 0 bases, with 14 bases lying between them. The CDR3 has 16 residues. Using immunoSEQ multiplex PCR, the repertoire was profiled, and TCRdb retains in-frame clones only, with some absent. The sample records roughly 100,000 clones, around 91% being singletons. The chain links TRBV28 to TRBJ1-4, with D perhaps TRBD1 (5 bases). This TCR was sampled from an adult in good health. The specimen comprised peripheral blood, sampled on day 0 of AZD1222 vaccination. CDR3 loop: CASSDSQPSTNEKLFF. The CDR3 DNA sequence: TGTGCCAGCAGCGACAGCCAACCCTCAACTAATGAAAAACTGTTTTTT.